These 30 T cell receptor beta chains were sequenced from one sample in a study of CD8 T cells in ankylosing spondylitis. TCRdb reanalysed the 5' RACE reads using MiXCR and keeps one entry per CDR3 protein. The sample carries some 130,000 distinct CDR3 sequences, about a tenth recorded once. The specimen sequenced was blood, either unsorted or a sorted T cell fraction (not recorded which). These receptors were taken from a male donor with ankylosing spondylitis or in good health (not recorded which).

This clonotype was detected many times. J is TRBJ2-5 and V is TRBV20-1, with TRBD2 matching 10 bases. CDR3 length: 17 amino acids. Germline CDR1 reads DFQATT; CDR2 reads SNEGSKA (reference sequence). V gave up 3 bases and J gave up 4 bases; unmatched junction bases: 14. The CDR3 coding sequence is TGCAGTGCTAGTCCGGTTGTTAGCGGGAGGAAGGGAGAGACCCAGTACTTC. This encodes CSASPVVSGRKGETQYF.

This clonotype has ten or more counts. The rearrangement uses TRBV20-1 and TRBJ2-7; D may be TRBD1 or TRBD2 (6 bases each). Trimming removed 5 bases at V and 5 bases at J, with 13 bases between. CDR3 length: 12 residues. The germline V gene encodes CDR1 DFQATT and CDR2 SNEGSKA (reference sequence). CDR3 nucleotides: TGCAGTGCTCATGGAGGGGGGCACGAGCAGTACTTC. This encodes CSAHGGGHEQYF.

This clonotype has ten or more counts. This chain joins TRBV20-1 and TRBJ2-3, with D tentatively TRBD2 (6 bases). The CDR3 runs 14 residues. Trimming removed 3 bases from V and 5 bases from J, with 15 bases in between. CDR1 and CDR2 from the germline V gene are DFQATT and SNEGSKA (reference sequence). CDR3 DNA: TGCAGTGCTAGCATAGCGGTTGGGGAAGATACGCAGTATTTT. Its protein product is CSASIAVGEDTQYF.

This clonotype appeared many times. This chain connects TRBV25-1 to TRBJ1-2; 8 nucleotides match TRBD1. CDR3 length equals 16 residues. Trimming took 6 bases from V and 2 from J; bases not matched to a gene: 11. Germline-derived CDR1 and CDR2 are MGHDK and SYGVNS. The CDR3 DNA follows: TGTGCCAGCAGCGCCGGGACAGGCCTCTGGAACTATGGCTACACCTTC. It is translated as CASSAGTGLWNYGYTF.

This clonotype was seen at least ten times. The V gene is TRBV29-1, the J gene TRBJ2-5, with TRBD1 matching over 8 bases. The V gene end was trimmed by 4 bases and the J gene end by 3 bases; junction bases not matched to a gene: 4. Germline CDR1 SQVTM, CDR2 ANQGSEA. This CDR3 has 13 residues. The CDR3 spells CSVGETGEETQYF. CDR3 DNA: TGCAGCGTTGGGGAGACAGGGGAAGAGACCCAGTACTTC.

This chain joins TRBV7-2 and TRBJ1-5, with D unclear. The CDR3 length is 13 residues. Trimming took off 5 bases at V and 3 bases at J, with 8 bases between the two ends. Germline V gives CDR1 SGHTA, CDR2 FQGNSA. In DNA form, the CDR3 reads TGTGCCAGCAGCCCGAGTATCAATCAGCCCCAGCATTTT. Translating gives CASSPSINQPQHF.

The table lists this clonotype with a few counts. CDR3 in amino acids: CASSQVFWDRTVGEQFF. The CDR3 coding sequence is TGCGCCAGCAGCCAAGTCTTTTGGGACAGGACCGTGGGGGAGCAGTTCTTC. The chain employs TRBV4-1 and TRBJ2-1; 8 nucleotides align to TRBD1. The CDR3 contains 17 residues. CDR1 MGHRA and CDR2 YSYEKL come from the germline V gene. The junction had 15 bases not matched to a gene; V was cut back by 1 base and J by 10 bases.

This clonotype turned up a few times. The CDR3, as DNA: TGTGCCAGCAGCTTAGAGGGGACTAGCCGAAACAATGAGCAGTTCTTC. Translating it yields CASSLEGTSRNNEQFF. The chain carries TRBV7-9 and TRBJ2-1; 9 positions match TRBD2. The CDR3 has 16 amino acids. Looked up from germline, CDR1 is SEHNR and CDR2 is FQNEAQ (reference sequence). Unmatched junction bases numbered 6, after V lost 1 base and J lost 5 bases. The whole variable domain, remainder taken from reference TRBV7-9 and TRBJ2-1, is DTGVSQNPRHKITKRGQNVTFRCDPISEHNRLYWYRQTLGQGPEFLTYFQNEAQLEKSRLLSDRFSAERPKGSFSTLEIQRTEQGDSAMYLCASSLEGTSRNNEQFFGPGTRLTVL.

This clonotype has ten or more counts. This chain uses TRBV5-1 with TRBJ2-5; TRBD2 aligns across 14 bases. The CDR3 sequence is 17 residues long. Germline V gives CDR1 SGHRS, CDR2 YFSETQ. V trimming: 4 bases; J trimming: 5 bases; junction bases outside the gene matches: 10. CDR3 DNA sequence: TGCGCCAGCAGCCTCTCCGGGACTAGCGGGAGCAAGGAGACCCAGTACTTC. Translated: CASSLSGTSGSKETQYF. The variable domain in full, with the rest retrieved from reference TRBV5-1 and TRBJ2-5, is KAGVTQTPRYLIKTRGQQVTLSCSPISGHRSVSWYQQTPGQGLQFLFEYFSETQRNKGNFPGRFSGRQFSNSRSEMNVSTLELGDSALYLCASSLSGTSGSKETQYFGPGTRLLVL.

This clonotype has at least ten counts. This chain connects TRBV10-3 to TRBJ2-7; D gene uncertain. This CDR3 is built from 13 residues. CDR1 is ENHRY and CDR2 is SYGVKD in the germline V gene. V gave up 3 bases and J gave up 3 bases, with 9 bases separating them. CDR3 sequence: CAISEGLYYEQYF. The CDR3 DNA follows: TGTGCCATCAGTGAAGGCCTTTACTACGAGCAGTACTTC.

This clonotype was seen at least ten times. The chain uses TRBV12-3 or TRBV12-4 and TRBJ2-1; 9 bases are shared with TRBD1. The CDR3 is 17 amino acids. V gave up 1 base and J gave up 7 bases; unmatched junction bases: 11. CDR3 amino acids: CASSLVRRDREINEQFF. Written as DNA, the CDR3 is TGTGCCAGCAGTTTAGTTCGGCGGGACAGGGAAATAAATGAGCAGTTCTTC.

The chain joins TRBV20-1 to TRBJ2-1, with 13 nucleotides matching TRBD2. The CDR3 has 15 residues. The J segment lost 6 bases and the V segment lost 0 bases, leaving 2 bases of the junction unmatched. Germline lookup yields CDR1 DFQATT and CDR2 SNEGSKA (reference sequence). The CDR3 bases are TGCAGTGCTAGAGAACTAGCGGGAGGGCGCAATGAGCAGTTCTTC. Its translation is CSARELAGGRNEQFF.

This clonotype was detected only a few times. This chain links TRBV12-3 or TRBV12-4 with TRBJ2-2; perhaps TRBD2 as D (5 bases). This CDR3 region has 13 residues. Trimming removed 4 bases from V and 6 bases from J, with 9 bases in between. Written as DNA, the CDR3 is TGTGCCAGCAGTTATCGGGAAGCCGGGGAGCTGTTTTTT. It is translated as CASSYREAGELFF.

This chain links TRBV19 with TRBJ2-7, with unresolved D. The CDR3 totals 13 residues. CDR1 and CDR2 (germline): LNHDA, SQIVND (reference sequence). Trimming removed 1 base from V and 3 bases from J, with 7 bases in between. The CDR3 bases are TGTGCCAGTAGTATAGGAGAAGACTACGAGCAGTACTTC. Its protein is CASSIGEDYEQYF.

This clonotype was found many times. V and J are TRBV7-8 and TRBJ2-1, with 9 nucleotides matching TRBD1. Germline values: CDR1 SGHVS, CDR2 FQNEAQ. Germline trimming cut 2 bases from V and 12 bases from J; bases unmatched to any gene: 11. The CDR3 is 15 residues long. CDR3 bases: TGTGCCAGCAGCTTAATTATGGTTGACAGGGGGGGGCAGTTCTTC. Translation gives CASSLIMVDRGGQFF.

This clonotype has a count of ten or more. The V call is TRBV6-1, the J call TRBJ2-7, with D possibly being TRBD1 or TRBD2 (5 bases each). Per the germline V gene, CDR1 is MNHNS and CDR2 is SASEGT. The V end was cut by 5 bases, the J end by 6 bases, with 20 bases between. This CDR3 spans 15 amino acids. The CDR3 bases are TGTGCCAGCAGTCCGAGGGGCGGGTCCACTGGCGAGCAGTACTTC. Its translation: CASSPRGGSTGEQYF.

The rearrangement joins TRBV5-1 to TRBJ2-3; possibly TRBD1 for D (6 bases). This CDR3 region has 17 residues. The germline V and J ends were trimmed by 3 bases and 6 bases, with 23 bases remaining between them. Germline values: CDR1 SGHRS, CDR2 YFSETQ. The CDR3 spells CASSSVGIQGPRDTQYF. The CDR3 DNA follows: TGCGCCAGCAGCTCGGTGGGGATACAGGGACCCAGGGATACGCAGTATTTT.

This clonotype was seen repeatedly, ten times or more. The gene calls are TRBV5-4 and TRBJ2-7; 7 nucleotides match TRBD2. The trim removed 4 bases at V and 6 bases at J, leaving 4 bases unmatched. CDR1 is SGHNT, CDR2 YYREEE, per germline (reference sequence). The CDR3 is made up of 12 amino acids. CDR3 protein: CASSETSSEQYF. The CDR3 bases are TGTGCCAGCAGCGAGACTAGCTCCGAGCAGTACTTC.

This chain connects TRBV28 to TRBJ1-5; perhaps TRBD1 as D (5 bases). Germline values: CDR1 MDHEN, CDR2 SYDVKM. V lost 7 bases and J 5 bases, leaving 12 bases between the germline ends. The CDR3 is made up of 13 amino acids. The CDR3 loop is CASMRQHDQPQHF. The CDR3, as DNA: TGTGCCAGCATGCGACAGCACGATCAGCCCCAGCATTTT.

This clonotype was detected ten times or more. The V gene is TRBV4-2, the J gene TRBJ2-7, with D possibly being TRBD1 (6 bases). CDR1 and CDR2 (germline): LGHNA, YNFKEQ. V dropped 0 bases and J dropped 6 bases, with 24 bases sitting between them. The length of the CDR3 is 18 residues. CDR3 DNA: TGTGCCAGCAGCCAAGAAGTGGTCTATCACAGGGAACCTCCCGAGCAGTACTTC. Its translation is CASSQEVVYHREPPEQYF.

There are many counts of this clonotype. The chain uses TRBV20-1 and TRBJ1-5, with no clear D. Germline V lookup: CDR1 DFQATT, CDR2 SNEGSKA (reference sequence). This CDR3 spans 13 amino acids. The germline V and J ends were trimmed by 0 bases and 4 bases, with 7 bases remaining between them. The CDR3 nucleotides are TGCAGTGCTAGAGATACTGTTAATCAGCCCCAGCATTTT. Translated: CSARDTVNQPQHF.

This clonotype was detected ten times or more. The V call is TRBV14, the J call TRBJ2-5, with D perhaps TRBD2 (6 bases). Germline V gene lookup returns CDR1 SGHDN and CDR2 FVKESK. The V gene lost 6 bases and the J gene lost 4 bases, with 12 bases spanning the gap. The CDR3 has 13 amino acids. This CDR3 is CASSRTAGETQYF. The CDR3 DNA reads as TGTGCCAGCAGTCGAACAGCGGGAGAGACCCAGTACTTC.

This clonotype was counted only a few times. The chain couples TRBV4-3 to TRBJ2-1, with 9 bases identical to TRBD1. With V trimmed by 5 bases and J by 4 bases, 12 bases remained unmatched. The germline gives CDR1 LGHNA, CDR2 YSLEER. The CDR3 extends over 17 amino acids. CDR3: CASSVGPGTGIYNEQFF. CDR3 bases: TGCGCCAGCAGCGTAGGCCCAGGGACAGGGATATACAATGAGCAGTTCTTC.

This clonotype has a count of ten or more. This rearrangement joins TRBV5-6 to TRBJ2-1; D possibly corresponds to TRBD2 (7 bases). Germline V gene sequence: CDR1 SGHDT, CDR2 YYEEEE. With 5 bases removed from V and 0 bases from J, the gap between germline ends came to 15 bases. This CDR3 comprises 16 residues. CDR3 sequence reads: CASSPAGASSYNEQFF. CDR3 DNA sequence: TGTGCCAGCAGTCCGGCGGGGGCGAGCTCCTACAATGAGCAGTTCTTC.

The sample holds many counts of this clonotype. The gene calls are TRBV14 and TRBJ1-1, with 8 nucleotides matching TRBD1. Trimming cost V 2 bases and J 5 bases; bases outside gene matches: 4. Germline CDR1 is SGHDN and CDR2 is FVKESK. The CDR3 spans 14 residues. This CDR3 is CASSQQGARTEAFF. The CDR3 coding sequence is TGTGCCAGCAGCCAACAGGGGGCAAGAACTGAAGCTTTCTTT.

The V call is TRBV21-1, the J call TRBJ2-5. TRBV21-1 is annotated as a pseudogene. This CDR3 is 13 amino acids long. CDR3 bases: TGTGCCAGCAGCTATACTCGGCCAAAGACCCAGTACTTC. Translated: CASSYTRPKTQYF.

This clonotype was counted many times. This chain joins TRBV2 and TRBJ2-5; 7 nucleotides match TRBD1. V lost 5 bases and J lost 5; bases outside the gene matches: 11. Per the germline V gene, CDR1 is SNHLY and CDR2 is FYNNEI. This CDR3 comprises 15 residues. The CDR3 DNA reads as TGTGCCAGCAGTCGGGACAGCGCGAAAACGGAGACCCAGTACTTC. Translation: CASSRDSAKTETQYF.

This clonotype was found many times. The V and J genes are TRBV7-2 and TRBJ2-3, with 9 bases lining up with TRBD1. Per the germline V gene, CDR1 is SGHTA and CDR2 is FQGNSA. The CDR3 extends over 17 amino acids. V shed 4 bases and J 0 bases; nucleotides not matched to a gene: 8. CDR3 sequence reads: CASSSLRGTGSTDTQYF. The CDR3 region has the DNA TGTGCCAGCAGCTCCCTCCGCGGGACAGGGAGCACAGATACGCAGTATTTT.

Regarding this clonotype: This could be a read error, since a much larger clone is one nucleotide away. The rearrangement links TRBV20-1 to TRBJ1-1; 9 bases map to TRBD1. Germline loops: CDR1 DFQATT, CDR2 SNEGSKA (reference sequence). V trimming: 2 bases; J trimming: 5 bases; junction bases outside the gene matches: 9. The CDR3 has 15 amino acids. The CDR3 nucleotides are TGCAGTGCTAGACCGGACAGGGGACGAAAGACTGAAGCTTTCTTT. Amino acid sequence: CSARPDRGRKTEAFF.

The CDR3 spells CASSGELGPNEKLFF. Written as DNA, the CDR3 is TGTGCCAGCAGCGGAGAGCTGGGGCCTAATGAAAAACTGTTTTTT. This chain joins TRBV2 and TRBJ1-4; D possibly corresponds to TRBD1 (5 bases). From germline, CDR1 is SNHLY and CDR2 FYNNEI. Deletions cut 6 bases from V and 3 bases from J, with 14 bases between. This CDR3 comprises 15 residues.